Shown below are 18 T cell receptor beta chains from a single sample sequenced in a study of identical twins. TCRdb redid the calling of the 5' RACE reads with MiXCR, one entry per CDR3 protein. The sample comprises more than 1.5 million distinct CDR3 sequences, under 35% of which are singletons, and more than 0.25% rests with the top ten. The sample was cord blood. These receptors were collected from a newborn girl in good health.

This clonotype occurred a few times. The chain joins TRBV27 to TRBJ2-7; the D gene is possibly TRBD2 (5 bases). Looked up from germline, CDR1 is MNHEY and CDR2 is SMNVEV (reference sequence). Trimming cost V 5 bases and J 0 bases, with 14 bases left between them. CDR3 length: 15 residues. The CDR3 sequence is CASSPWTSSSYEQYF. The CDR3 DNA reads as TGTGCCAGCAGTCCGTGGACTTCCAGCTCCTACGAGCAGTACTTC.

This clonotype came up a few times. CDR3 DNA: TGTGCCATCAGCCCTTCGCTGCACAACTCCTACGAGCAGTACTTC. Its translation: CAISPSLHNSYEQYF. V is TRBV10-3 and J is TRBJ2-7; D unclear. This CDR3 is built from 15 residues. V lost 6 bases to trimming and J lost 0 bases, with 15 bases between them. Germline loops: CDR1 ENHRY, CDR2 SYGVKD.

This clonotype has ten or more counts. This chain connects TRBV4-2 to TRBJ1-6, with no clear D. The CDR3 is 15 amino acids. Germline CDR1 LGHNA, CDR2 YNFKEQ. V lost 1 base and J 0 bases, leaving 4 bases between the germline ends. The CDR3 DNA is TGTGCCAGCAGCCAAGGGGGCTCCTATAATTCACCCCTCCACTTT. As protein: CASSQGGSYNSPLHF.

This clonotype was found many times. The J gene is TRBJ1-2, the V gene TRBV3-1; D remains unclear. The CDR3 has 14 residues. The germline V and J ends were trimmed by 3 bases and 3 bases, with 11 bases remaining between them. Germline CDR1 LGHDT, CDR2 YNNKEL (reference sequence). The CDR3 loop is CASSHINRDYGYTF. As DNA, the CDR3 is TGTGCCAGCAGCCACATAAATCGGGACTATGGCTACACCTTC.

This clonotype was counted only a few times. This chain joins TRBV12-5 and TRBJ2-1; perhaps TRBD1 as D (6 bases). Trimming left V 6 bases short and J 4 bases short, with 13 bases between. Germline V lookup: CDR1 LGHNT, CDR2 FRNRAP. CDR3 size: 14 residues. The DNA of the CDR3 is TGTGCTAGTGGGCGTAACGACAGGTACAATGAGCAGTTCTTC. Translated, it gives CASGRNDRYNEQFF. Variable domain in full (rest from reference TRBV12-5 and TRBJ2-1): DARVTQTPRHKVTEMGQEVTMRCQPILGHNTVFWYRQTMMQGLELLAYFRNRAPLDDSGMPKDRFSAEMPDATLATLKIQPSEPRDSAVYFCASGRNDRYNEQFFGPGTRLTVL.

The chain is built from TRBV10-3 and TRBJ2-5, with a tentative D call TRBD2 (5 bases). This CDR3 has 13 amino acids. V was trimmed by 7 bases and J by 2 bases, leaving 11 bases between them. The germline V gene encodes CDR1 ENHRY and CDR2 SYGVKD. The CDR3 reads CAIKPSGQETQYF. The CDR3 DNA reads TGTGCCATCAAACCCAGCGGTCAAGAGACCCAGTACTTC.

The rearrangement links TRBV4-2 to TRBJ2-7, with TRBD1 identical over 7 bases. This CDR3 has 14 amino acids. The J segment lost 4 bases and the V segment lost 3 bases, leaving 6 bases of the junction unmatched. Germline V gene lookup returns CDR1 LGHNA and CDR2 YNFKEQ. As DNA, the CDR3 is TGTGCCAGCAGCCAGCAGGGGGACCGGTACGAGCAGTACTTC. This encodes CASSQQGDRYEQYF.

V gene TRBV9 combines with J gene TRBJ2-5; TRBD1 might be the D (5 bases). The J call may be in error: the DNA end matches TRBJ2-7 better. CDR3 length: 14 residues. The germline gives CDR1 SGDLS, CDR2 YYNGEE. CDR3 region: CASSVDAQAYEQYF. As DNA, the CDR3 is TGTGCCAGCAGCGTAGACGCACAGGCGTACGAGCAGTACTTC.

This clonotype has only a few counts. The chain combines TRBV3-1 with TRBJ1-2; 7 positions agree with TRBD1. Germline CDR1 reads LGHDT; CDR2 reads YNNKEL (reference sequence). The ends lost 1 base at V and 8 bases at J; junction bases unmatched: 4. This CDR3 spans 13 amino acids. DNA for the CDR3: TGTGCCAGCAGCCAAGCTCAGGGGGGAGGCTACACCTTC. Translated: CASSQAQGGGYTF.

In this sample, this clonotype turned up a few times. CDR3 residues: CASSLRGTNSPLHF. The CDR3 DNA follows: TGCGCCAGCAGCTTGCGGGGGACTAATTCACCCCTCCACTTT. This rearrangement joins TRBV5-1 to TRBJ1-6; TRBD1 might be the D (5 bases). V dropped 1 base and J dropped 6 bases, with 8 bases sitting between them. The CDR3 totals 14 residues. Germline V CDR1 and CDR2: SGHRS, YFSETQ.

The chain carries TRBV12-3 or TRBV12-4 and TRBJ1-2, with D possibly being TRBD1 (5 bases). This CDR3 is built from 15 residues. Trimming left V 5 bases short and J 3 bases short, with 16 bases between. The CDR3 sequence is CASSRRRTHYYGYTF. CDR3 coding DNA: TGTGCCAGCAGTCGCAGACGGACACACTACTATGGCTACACCTTC.

The gene calls are TRBV20-1 and TRBJ2-7; maybe TRBD2 (6 bases). CDR3 length: 14 residues. V lost 3 bases to trimming and J lost 4 bases, with 16 bases between them. Germline V gene lookup returns CDR1 DFQATT and CDR2 SNEGSKA (reference sequence). The CDR3 is CSASSGSGQYEQYF. CDR3 bases: TGCAGTGCTAGTAGTGGTAGCGGCCAGTACGAGCAGTACTTC.

The chain has TRBV20-1 and TRBJ1-4; D unclear. The germline V gene has CDR1 DFQATT and CDR2 SNEGSKA (reference sequence). Trimming cost V 5 bases and J 3 bases, with 13 bases left between them. The CDR3 has 14 residues. The CDR3 nucleotides read TGCAGTGCTTCTCCCCCCGGGTCTAATGAAAAACTGTTTTTT. It specifies CSASPPGSNEKLFF.

The rearrangement joins TRBV27 to TRBJ1-4, with D perhaps TRBD1 (6 bases). CDR3 length: 14 amino acids. With 2 bases removed from V and 10 bases from J, the gap between germline ends came to 14 bases. Germline lookup yields CDR1 MNHEY and CDR2 SMNVEV (reference sequence). The CDR3 DNA reads TGTGCCAGCAGTTTAAGGGGGGGCTTGGGAAAACTGTTTTTT. As protein: CASSLRGGLGKLFF. The full variable domain, its missing parts supplied by reference TRBV27 and TRBJ1-4, is EAQVTQNPRYLITVTGKKLTVTCSQNMNHEYMSWYRQDPGLGLRQIYYSMNVEVTDKGDVPEGYKVSRKEKRNFPLILESPSPNQTSLYFCASSLRGGLGKLFFGSGTQLSVL.

The chain has TRBV20-1 and TRBJ1-5, with D possibly being TRBD1 (5 bases). Trimming shortened V by 6 bases and J by 7 bases, and 19 bases separated the two germline ends. This CDR3 has 14 amino acids. CDR1 and CDR2 from the germline V gene are DFQATT and SNEGSKA (reference sequence). CDR3 in DNA: TGCAGTGCGAACTCAATTGGGGGAGGCCAGCCCCAGCATTTT. Protein sequence: CSANSIGGGQPQHF.

This clonotype came up a few times. The chain is built from TRBV15 and TRBJ2-3; TRBD2 matches at 7 bases. V shed 0 bases and J 4 bases; nucleotides not matched to a gene: 4. Germline-derived CDR1 and CDR2 are LNHNV and YYDKDF (reference sequence). This CDR3 has 15 amino acids. DNA of the CDR3: TGTGCCACCAGCAGAGATCCCCGGGGGGCAGATACGCAGTATTTT. Its protein is CATSRDPRGADTQYF.

Worth noting for this clonotype: One end of the junction varies from germline; a read error may be responsible. The genes are TRBV20-1 and TRBJ2-4; the match to TRBD2 covers 12 bases. Germline values: CDR1 DFQATT, CDR2 SNEGSKA (reference sequence). The CDR3 sequence is 17 residues long. The CDR3 DNA follows: TGCAGTGCGAGGACTAGCGGGAAGGTGGTAGCCAAAAACATTCAGTATTTC. It codes for CSARTSGKVVAKNIQYF.

The chain recombines TRBV24-1 with TRBJ2-1; no definite D call. The germline gives CDR1 KGHDR, CDR2 SFDVKD. The CDR3 is 15 amino acids. Trimming cost V 3 bases and J 3 bases, with 11 bases left between them. CDR3 sequence reads: CATSDTKGNYNEQFF. The CDR3 DNA follows: TGTGCCACCAGTGATACTAAAGGGAACTACAATGAGCAGTTCTTC.